One and the same sample provided the 13 T cell receptor beta chains below, sequenced in a study of prognosis after radiotherapy for stage I lung cancer. The genomic DNA TCR beta CDR3 region underwent two rounds of multiplex PCR. The first round of PCR was done with primers that matched each TRBV and TRBJ gene. In TCRdb, the multiplex PCR reads were re-called with MiXCR into one record per CDR3 protein. The sample lists around 26,000 distinct CDR3 sequences, about half seen once, with under 15% in the top ten. Sample: PBMCs, taken before or after stereotactic body radiation therapy (not recorded which). All receptors come from a donor over 45 with non-small cell lung cancer.

Concerning this clonotype: The CDR3 does not end in the conserved phenylalanine or tryptophan, so this is likely a read error. This sequence joins TRBV12-3 or TRBV12-4 and TRBJ2-3; 8 positions match TRBD1. CDR3 length equals 12 residues. This CDR3 is CSSRKTGTGQYL. Written as DNA, the CDR3 is TGTTCCAGCAGGAAGACCGGGACAGGGCAGTATCTT.

This sequence joins TRBV6-1 and TRBJ1-1; 7 bases agree with TRBD1. The germline gives CDR1 MNHNS, CDR2 SASEGT. The CDR3 runs to 16 residues. With 4 bases clipped from V and 5 bases from J, the junction kept 13 bases outside the gene matches. The CDR3: CASSAPGTGVLTEAFF. The CDR3 DNA reads TGTGCCAGCAGTGCCCCCGGTACAGGGGTCCTAACTGAAGCTTTCTTT.

Concerning this clonotype itself: With only one base between it and a far larger clone, this is likely a read error. The genes are TRBV6-6 and TRBJ2-6; possibly TRBD1 or TRBD2 for D (5 bases each). Germline CDR1 reads MNHNY; CDR2 reads SVGAGI (reference sequence). This CDR3 has 17 residues. CDR3 region: CASMGDGESSGANVMTF. The CDR3 coding sequence is TGTGCCAGCATGGGGGACGGAGAGAGCTCTGGGGCCAACGTCATGACTTTC.

This clonotype was counted ten times or more. This may be a read error, as it is one base from a much larger clone. The rearrangement links TRBV20-1 to TRBJ2-7; D possibly matches TRBD1 or TRBD2 (5 bases each). This CDR3 region has 12 residues. CDR1 is DFQATT, CDR2 SNEGSKA, per germline (reference sequence). DNA for the CDR3: TGCAGTGCGGGGACGGTGTCCTACGGGCAGTACTTC. Its translation: CSAGTVSYGQYF.

This clonotype was counted many times. The chain links TRBV4-2 to TRBJ2-2, with D perhaps matching TRBD2 (5 bases). This CDR3 comprises 17 residues. V lost 0 bases, J lost 0 bases, and 11 bases lay in between. Per the germline V gene, CDR1 is LGHNA and CDR2 is YNFKEQ. The CDR3 here is CASSQERRLANTGELFF. DNA for the CDR3: TGTGCCAGCAGCCAAGAGAGGAGGCTGGCGAACACCGGGGAGCTGTTTTTT.

This clonotype was seen once. This chain links TRBV20-1 with TRBJ2-7; D unresolved. In germline, CDR1 is DFQATT, CDR2 SNEGSKA (reference sequence). The CDR3 consists of 11 residues. V was pared by 3 bases and J by 4 bases, with 7 bases between. The CDR3 region has the DNA TGCAGTGCTAGTGGCAGGTACGAGCAGTACTTC. Translated, it gives CSASGRYEQYF.

This clonotype occurred a few times. A single base separates this from a much larger clone, so it may be a read error. The chain employs TRBV2 and TRBJ1-5; D perhaps matches TRBD1 (5 bases). There are 14 residues in the CDR3. Germline CDR1 reads SNHLY; CDR2 reads FYNNEI. The germline V and J ends were trimmed by 1 base and 7 bases, with 11 bases remaining between them. CDR3 loop: CASSEGKGLQPQHF. In nucleotides, the CDR3 is TGTGCCAGCAGTGAAGGAAAGGGACTCCAGCCCCAGCATTTT.

As to this clonotype: At one end, the junction sequence differs from germline, possibly due to a read error. This chain connects TRBV6-1 to TRBJ1-6; unclear D gene. Germline assignment: CDR1 MNHNS and CDR2 SASEGT. The CDR3 spans 16 residues. CDR3 in DNA: TGTGCCAGCAGTGGGGAAAGGAGGAACTATAATTCACCCATCCACTTT. Protein: CASSGERRNYNSPIHF.

By share of the sample, this clonotype is medium-sized (0.01 to 0.1%). V and J are TRBV6-9 and TRBJ2-7; 8 bases match TRBD1. Unmatched junction bases numbered 8, after V lost 4 bases and J lost 3 bases. Germline-derived CDR1 and CDR2 are MNHGY and SVAAGI. This CDR3 region has 15 residues. In DNA form, the CDR3 reads TGTGCCAGCAGTTCGATGACAGGGGTAAACTACGAGCAGTACTTC. Its protein is CASSSMTGVNYEQYF.

On this clonotype: A read error likely explains this, since a far larger clone differs by one base. This rearrangement joins TRBV6-4 to TRBJ2-1; D gene uncertain. CDR3 size: 12 residues. Germline CDR1 is MRHNA and CDR2 is SNTAGT. The CDR3 DNA is TGTGCCAGCAGTTACTCCTTTAGTGAGCATTTCTTC. It encodes CASSYSFSEHFF.

A few counts support this clonotype. This chain joins TRBV9 and TRBJ2-7, with TRBD2 as a possible D gene (6 bases). This CDR3 contains 14 residues. The V end was cut by 6 bases, the J end by 4 bases, with 17 bases between. The germline CDR1 and CDR2 sequences are SGDLS and YYNGEE. The chain's CDR3 is CASILRGRPYEQYF. Written as DNA, the CDR3 is TGTGCCAGCATCCTACGGGGGAGGCCTTACGAGCAGTACTTC. The whole variable domain, remainder taken from reference TRBV9 and TRBJ2-7, is DSGVTQTPKHLITATGQRVTLRCSPRSGDLSVYWYQQSLDQGLQFLIQYYNGEERAKGNILERFSAQQFPDLHSELNLSSLELGDSALYFCASILRGRPYEQYFGPGTRLTVT.

The V and J genes are TRBV28 and TRBJ2-6; perhaps TRBD2 as D (6 bases). Trimming stripped 6 bases from V and 2 bases from J, with 11 bases between. The CDR3 sequence is 15 residues long. Germline CDR1 MDHEN, CDR2 SYDVKM. This chain's CDR3 is CASRSWRAGANVLTF. DNA for the CDR3: TGTGCCAGCAGGTCGTGGAGGGCTGGGGCCAACGTCCTGACTTTC.

Worth noting for this clonotype: This probably arose from a read error, given a far larger clone one base away. The chain carries TRBV6-1 and TRBJ1-2; D is unclear. The germline CDR1 and CDR2 sequences are MNHNS and SASEGT. Trimming took 6 bases from V and 0 from J, leaving 17 bases between them. The CDR3 totals 16 residues. CDR3 DNA sequence: TGTGCCAGCAGCTTGGCTTTTTCCATTTCTAACTATGGCTACACCTTC. This encodes CASSLAFSISNYGYTF.